Below, 30 T cell receptor beta chains from the same sample are listed, as sequenced in a study of blood T cell repertoires in COVID-19. TCRdb keeps only in-frame clones here, not all; method: immunoSEQ multiplex PCR. In the table there are fewer than 200,000 clones, roughly four fifths of which are singletons. Sequencing was carried out using PBMCs or T cells enriched from blood (not recorded which). These receptors were collected from a man aged 45-65 years who had recovered from COVID-19.

The J gene is TRBJ1-2, the V gene TRBV7-2, with 8 bases fitting TRBD1. The CDR3 length is 15 residues. The germline gives CDR1 SGHTA, CDR2 FQGNSA. The V segment lost 2 bases and the J segment 8 bases; nucleotides outside the gene matches: 10. The CDR3 region has the DNA TGTGCCAGCAGCTTAATTGGACAGGGTATCGGCGGCTACACCTTC. Translation gives CASSLIGQGIGGYTF.

This chain connects TRBV12-5 to TRBJ2-7, with 7 bases that match TRBD1. The germline gives CDR1 LGHNT, CDR2 FRNRAP. V shed 6 bases and J 4 bases; nucleotides not matched to a gene: 9. This CDR3 spans 14 amino acids. The CDR3 region has the DNA TGTGCTAGTGGCCGAGGACAGGCTGTGTACGAGCAGTACTTC. Translation: CASGRGQAVYEQYF. The full variable domain, its missing parts supplied by reference TRBV12-5 and TRBJ2-7, is DARVTQTPRHKVTEMGQEVTMRCQPILGHNTVFWYRQTMMQGLELLAYFRNRAPLDDSGMPKDRFSAEMPDATLATLKIQPSEPRDSAVYFCASGRGQAVYEQYFGPGTRLTVT.

The V call is TRBV7-2, the J call TRBJ1-2; 9 bases line up with TRBD1. Trimming took 6 bases from V and 8 from J; bases not matched to a gene: 10. Germline V gives CDR1 SGHTA, CDR2 FQGNSA. This CDR3 has 14 residues. CDR3 DNA sequence: TGTGCCAGCAGTTACCGGGACAGGGAAGGCGGCTACACCTTC. Protein: CASSYRDREGGYTF.

The J gene is TRBJ1-2, the V gene TRBV7-9; D may be TRBD1 (6 bases). Germline assignment: CDR1 SEHNR and CDR2 FQNEAQ (reference sequence). The CDR3 totals 14 residues. V was cut by 1 base and J by 4 bases, with 10 bases left in between. CDR3 amino acids: CASSLGTGFYGYTF. The CDR3 DNA reads TGTGCCAGCAGCTTAGGAACAGGGTTCTATGGCTACACCTTC.

This clone was detected a few times. The rearrangement uses TRBV2 and TRBJ2-7, with TRBD1 as a possible D gene (6 bases). The CDR3 length is 14 residues. The germline CDR1 and CDR2 sequences are SNHLY and FYNNEI. V was clipped by 5 bases and J by 5 bases, with 16 bases between them. In nucleotides, the CDR3 is TGTGCCAGCAGTCTACAGGGAATTTGGCACGAGCAGTACTTC. Its translation: CASSLQGIWHEQYF.

The chain uses TRBV19 and TRBJ1-2; D possibly corresponds to TRBD1 (5 bases). The CDR3 length is 15 residues. Looked up from germline, CDR1 is LNHDA and CDR2 is SQIVND (reference sequence). V shed 4 bases and J shed 4 bases, with 16 bases lying between them. CDR3 region: CASSTQEGRIYGYTF. DNA of the CDR3: TGTGCCAGTAGTACGCAGGAGGGGCGCATCTATGGCTACACCTTC.

The chain joins TRBV2 to TRBJ1-4, with D possibly TRBD1 on 5 matching bases. The CDR3 contains 15 residues. Trimming took off 6 bases at V and 0 bases at J, with 11 bases between the two ends. Germline V CDR1 and CDR2: SNHLY, FYNNEI. CDR3 loop: CASSLQAATNEKLFF. The DNA for the CDR3 is TGTGCCAGCAGCCTACAGGCTGCAACTAATGAAAAACTGTTTTTT.

The chain uses TRBV6-1 and TRBJ2-7; the match to TRBD2 covers 11 bases. Trimming at V came to 0 bases and at J to 6 bases, leaving 4 bases not matched to a gene. Germline V CDR1 and CDR2: MNHNS, SASEGT. The CDR3 runs to 15 residues. This CDR3 is CASSEASGGATEQYF. In nucleotides, the CDR3 is TGTGCCAGCAGTGAAGCTAGCGGGGGGGCCACCGAGCAGTACTTC.

The chain employs TRBV19 and TRBJ1-1; D remains ambiguous. Trimming took off 3 bases at V and 1 base at J, with 9 bases between the two ends. This CDR3 region has 14 residues. Germline V gives CDR1 LNHDA, CDR2 SQIVND (reference sequence). The CDR3 region is CASSIKRGNTEAFF. The CDR3 coding sequence is TGTGCCAGTAGTATCAAACGGGGGAACACTGAAGCTTTCTTT.

V is TRBV6-4 and J is TRBJ1-2; TRBD1 agrees at 9 bases. The V and J ends lost 5 bases and 6 bases, in that order; junction bases with no gene match: 10. The CDR3 spans 15 residues. The germline V gene encodes CDR1 MRHNA and CDR2 SNTAGT. CDR3 bases: TGTGCCAGCAGTCCCCGGGACAGGGTTTCCAATGGCTACACCTTC. Translating it yields CASSPRDRVSNGYTF.

The J gene is TRBJ2-1, the V gene TRBV4-1, with D unresolved. V lost 1 base, J lost 7 bases, and 8 bases lay in between. CDR3 size: 13 residues. The germline V gene has CDR1 MGHRA and CDR2 YSYEKL. CDR3 bases: TGCGCCAGCAGCCAAGGGCAGGCAAATGAGCAGTTCTTC. It yields the protein CASSQGQANEQFF.

This chain joins TRBV29-1 and TRBJ2-5; a possible D gene is TRBD1 (6 bases). Trimming removed 2 bases at V and 11 bases at J, with 15 bases between. Germline CDR1 is SQVTM and CDR2 is ANQGSEA. The CDR3 has 12 residues. The CDR3 sequence is CSVERTELNQYF. The CDR3 DNA follows: TGCAGCGTTGAAAGGACAGAACTTAATCAGTACTTC.

This clone was found a few times. The V gene is TRBV19, the J gene TRBJ1-5; D not certain. Germline CDR1 LNHDA, CDR2 SQIVND (reference sequence). There are 15 residues in the CDR3. V lost 2 bases to trimming and J lost 0 bases, with 8 bases between them. The CDR3 reads CASSIFSGSNQPQHF. DNA of the CDR3: TGTGCCAGTAGTATATTTTCAGGTAGCAATCAGCCCCAGCATTTT.

The gene calls are TRBV18 and TRBJ1-1; D may be TRBD1 (5 bases). Germline V lookup: CDR1 KGHSH, CDR2 LQKENI. V lost 0 bases, J lost 0 bases, and 14 bases lay in between. The CDR3 totals 17 residues. The CDR3 nucleotides read TGTGCCAGCTCACCACCCAATGGGGCCGGCTTGAACACTGAAGCTTTCTTT. It encodes CASSPPNGAGLNTEAFF.

This clone is a singleton in its sample. The chain employs TRBV19 and TRBJ2-3; a weak D match, TRBD2 (5 bases). V was clipped by 3 bases and J by 5 bases, with 9 bases between them. The germline gives CDR1 LNHDA, CDR2 SQIVND (reference sequence). The CDR3 spans 13 residues. DNA for the CDR3: TGTGCCAGTAGTATTGGGAGACAAGATACGCAGTATTTT. Its protein is CASSIGRQDTQYF.

This clone has only a few counts. The chain uses TRBV10-3 and TRBJ1-2; TRBD1 matches at 12 bases. CDR3 length equals 23 residues. The germline V gene encodes CDR1 ENHRY and CDR2 SYGVKD. J lost 4 bases, V lost 6 bases, and 30 bases had no gene match. CDR3 region: CAIRPGQGAGVGVGWVGVYGYTF. In DNA, the CDR3 is TGTGCCATCAGGCCGGGACAGGGGGCAGGTGTTGGAGTCGGCTGGGTAGGGGTCTATGGCTACACCTTC.

The J gene is TRBJ1-2, the V gene TRBV29-1, with 9 bases matching TRBD1. Germline values: CDR1 SQVTM, CDR2 ANQGSEA. Trimming removed 5 bases from V and 8 bases from J; junction bases left unmatched: 9. CDR3 length: 13 residues. The CDR3 DNA reads TGCAGCGTTACGACAGGGGGATTGTGGGGCTACACCTTC. This codes for CSVTTGGLWGYTF. Drawing the rest from reference TRBV29-1 and TRBJ1-2, the complete variable domain is SAVISQKPSRDICQRGTSLTIQCQVDSQVTMMFWYRQQPGQSLTLIATANQGSEATYESGFVIDKFPISRPNLTFSTLTVSNMSPEDSSIYLCSVTTGGLWGYTFGSGTRLTVV.

The V call is TRBV6-1, the J call TRBJ1-6; D is perhaps TRBD1 (6 bases). CDR3 length: 15 residues. V lost 2 bases to trimming and J lost 10 bases, with 15 bases between them. From germline, CDR1 is MNHNS and CDR2 SASEGT. The CDR3 spells CASSEIGTPFSPLHF. In nucleotides, the CDR3 is TGTGCCAGCAGTGAAATCGGGACACCCTTCTCACCCCTCCACTTT.

The table lists this clone with a few counts. The V and J genes are TRBV4-1 and TRBJ1-4; D call uncertain. Germline V gene sequence: CDR1 MGHRA, CDR2 YSYEKL. The V gene lost 0 bases and the J gene lost 12 bases, with 8 bases spanning the gap. This CDR3 comprises 12 residues. CDR3 bases: TGCGCCAGCAGCCAAGATTTCGGGGAACTGTTTTTT. It translates to CASSQDFGELFF.

The V call is TRBV25-1, the J call TRBJ1-2; TRBD1 agrees at 9 bases. Germline CDR1 reads MGHDK; CDR2 reads SYGVNS. CDR3 size: 16 residues. The V gene end was trimmed by 5 bases and the J gene end by 8 bases; junction bases not matched to a gene: 15. CDR3 sequence reads: CASSPSGLGTGRGYTF. The DNA for the CDR3 is TGTGCCAGCAGTCCCTCCGGGCTCGGGACAGGGAGAGGCTACACCTTC.

The rearrangement joins TRBV10-3 to TRBJ1-2; TRBD1 is a possible D gene (6 bases). The CDR3 has 15 amino acids. V was shortened by 5 bases and J by 1 base, with 14 bases between the two germline ends. Germline CDR1 is ENHRY and CDR2 is SYGVKD. CDR3 sequence reads: CAISRSDSLNYGYTF. CDR3 nucleotide sequence: TGTGCCATCAGTCGATCGGACAGTCTTAACTATGGCTACACCTTC.

This clone appeared a single time. This chain uses TRBV27 with TRBJ1-1; the D is unclear. The CDR3 sequence is 14 residues long. Trimming cost V 3 bases and J 0 bases, with 8 bases left between them. CDR1 is MNHEY and CDR2 is SMNVEV in the germline V gene (reference sequence). CDR3 protein: CASSLRVMNTEAFF. The CDR3 DNA reads TGTGCCAGCAGTTTGCGGGTCATGAACACTGAAGCTTTCTTT.

This clone was seen only a few times. The V call is TRBV7-2, the J call TRBJ1-6; D is unclear. CDR3 length: 17 amino acids. The V end lost 5 bases, the J end lost 0 bases, and 14 bases lay between the germline ends. Germline-derived CDR1 and CDR2 are SGHTA and FQGNSA. As DNA, the CDR3 is TGTGCCAGCAGCCTAATCGCCGGGAGCTCCTATAATTCACCCCTCCACTTT. It translates to CASSLIAGSSYNSPLHF.

This chain connects TRBV18 to TRBJ2-1; 8 bases match TRBD2. The germline V gene has CDR1 KGHSH and CDR2 LQKENI. The CDR3 totals 16 residues. Trimming cost V 3 bases and J 3 bases; bases outside gene matches: 7. The DNA for the CDR3 is TGTGCCAGCTCACCCTTAAGGCGGGGGGACTACAATGAGCAGTTCTTC. Translated, it gives CASSPLRRGDYNEQFF.

The rearrangement uses TRBV7-3 and TRBJ2-7; 10 bases align to TRBD1. Germline V gene lookup returns CDR1 SGHTA and CDR2 FQGTGA. CDR3 length equals 14 residues. Trimming removed 5 bases from V and 2 bases from J; junction bases left unmatched: 3. The CDR3 loop reads CASSPGTGAYEQYF. The CDR3 coding sequence is TGTGCCAGCAGCCCAGGGACAGGGGCCTACGAGCAGTACTTC. Combining the CDR3 with reference TRBV7-3 and TRBJ2-7 gives the whole variable domain GAGVSQTPSNKVTEKGKYVELRCDPISGHTALYWYRQSLGQGPEFLIYFQGTGAADDSGLPNDRFFAVRPEGSVSTLKIQRTERGDSAVYLCASSPGTGAYEQYFGPGTRLTVT.

J is TRBJ2-7 and V is TRBV18, with D possibly TRBD2 on 6 matching bases. Germline loops: CDR1 KGHSH, CDR2 LQKENI. CDR3 length: 13 residues. V lost 2 bases and J 6 bases, leaving 11 bases between the germline ends. CDR3 nucleotide sequence: TGTGCCAGCTCACCAACCAGGGAGGTCGAGCAGTACTTC. Translation gives CASSPTREVEQYF. The full variable domain, rest sourced from reference TRBV18 and TRBJ2-7, is NAGVMQNPRHLVRRRGQEARLRCSPMKGHSHVYWYRQLPEEGLKFMVYLQKENIIDESGMPKERFSAEFPKEGPSILRIQQVVRGDSAAYFCASSPTREVEQYFGPGTRLTVT.

The chain has TRBV6-2 or TRBV6-3 and TRBJ1-5; 7 bases fit TRBD1. The trim removed 0 bases at V and 0 bases at J, leaving 5 bases unmatched. Germline V gene lookup returns CDR1 MNHEY and CDR2 SVGEGT. The CDR3 is made up of 17 amino acids. CDR3 nucleotide sequence: TGTGCCAGCAGTTACTCGAAAGGACAGGCTAGCAATCAGCCCCAGCATTTT. Its translation: CASSYSKGQASNQPQHF.

V and J are TRBV6-2 or TRBV6-3 and TRBJ1-6; D call uncertain. CDR3 length equals 15 residues. V shed 2 bases and J shed 10 bases, with 15 bases lying between them. CDR1 is MNHEY, CDR2 SVGEGT, per germline. Here the CDR3 reads CASSYDEGLNSPLHF. Written as DNA, the CDR3 is TGTGCCAGCAGTTACGACGAAGGACTAAACTCACCCCTCCACTTT.

V and J are TRBV3-1 (or the pseudogene TRBV3-2) and TRBJ1-5, with D unresolved. The CDR3 has 12 amino acids. Trimming took 5 bases from V and 6 from J, leaving 8 bases between them. Germline assignment: CDR1 LGHDT and CDR2 YNNKEL (reference sequence). DNA for the CDR3: TGTGCCAGCAGCTTTGAGGGTCAGCCCCAGCATTTT. This codes for CASSFEGQPQHF.

The chain uses TRBV7-2 and TRBJ2-1; D is unclear. Germline V gene data show CDR1 as SGHTA and CDR2 as FQGNSA. The CDR3 covers 11 residues. V lost 1 base and J 15 bases, leaving 10 bases between the germline ends. The CDR3 DNA sequence: TGTGCCAGCAGCTTAGGCCCATTGCGGTTCTTC. Translation: CASSLGPLRFF.